The next 3 T cell receptor beta chains were all read from a single sample in a study of T-cell memory formation after mild COVID-19. MiXCR, run by TCRdb on the 5' RACE reads, gives a single entry per CDR3 protein. Altogether roughly 610,000 distinct CDR3 sequences are present, about 18% being singletons, with the ten largest covering around 8.1%. Sequenced material: PBMCs or a T cell subset sorted from them (not recorded which). The receptors were gathered from an adult woman who had mild COVID-19 (a few samples of this study predate the infection). Cell type and time point are not known.

This clonotype has more than one count but fewer than ten. The chain has TRBV5-1 and TRBJ2-1; 9 nucleotides align to TRBD2. The V segment lost 4 bases and the J segment 2 bases; nucleotides outside the gene matches: 7. The CDR3 has 16 amino acids. Looked up from germline, CDR1 is SGHRS and CDR2 is YFSETQ. DNA for the CDR3: TGCGCCAGCAGCCGAGATAGCGGGGGCCCCTACAATGAGCAGTTCTTC. Encoded protein: CASSRDSGGPYNEQFF.

This clonotype appeared many times. This rearrangement joins TRBV7-2 to TRBJ2-2; 12 positions match TRBD2. The V gene's germline CDR1 is SGHTA and CDR2 FQGNSA. Trimming at V came to 5 bases and at J to 5 bases, leaving 12 bases not matched to a gene. The CDR3 has 18 residues. CDR3 sequence: CASSTFRRLAGETGELFF. DNA for the CDR3: TGTGCCAGCAGCACTTTTAGGAGACTAGCGGGAGAGACCGGGGAGCTGTTTTTT.

This clonotype was found a few times. This chain uses TRBV29-1 with TRBJ2-7, with 10 bases identical to TRBD1. The CDR3 is made up of 13 amino acids. V dropped 4 bases and J dropped 3; count of bases not matched to a gene: 3. Germline V CDR1 and CDR2: SQVTM, ANQGSEA. The chain's CDR3 is CSVVGDRGYEQYF. The CDR3 DNA reads TGCAGCGTTGTAGGGGACAGGGGCTACGAGCAGTACTTC.